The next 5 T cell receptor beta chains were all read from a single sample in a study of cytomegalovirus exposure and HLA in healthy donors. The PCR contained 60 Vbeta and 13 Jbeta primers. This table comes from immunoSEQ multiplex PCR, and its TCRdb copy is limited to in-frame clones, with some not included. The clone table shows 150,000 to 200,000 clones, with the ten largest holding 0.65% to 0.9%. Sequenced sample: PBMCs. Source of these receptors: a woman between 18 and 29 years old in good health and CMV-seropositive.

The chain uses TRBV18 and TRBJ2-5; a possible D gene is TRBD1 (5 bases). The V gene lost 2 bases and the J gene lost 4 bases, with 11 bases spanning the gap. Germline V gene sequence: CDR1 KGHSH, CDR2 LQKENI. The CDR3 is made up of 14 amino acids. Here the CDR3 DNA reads TGTGCCAGCTCACCAGAGTTTCAGGGAGAGACCCAGTACTTC. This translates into CASSPEFQGETQYF.

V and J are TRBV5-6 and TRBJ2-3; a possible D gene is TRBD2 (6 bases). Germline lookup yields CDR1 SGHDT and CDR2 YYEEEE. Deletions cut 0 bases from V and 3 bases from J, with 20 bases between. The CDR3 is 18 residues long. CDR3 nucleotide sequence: TGTGCCAGCAGCTTGGTGGTGGGGACTCCAATTCTGACAGATACGCAGTATTTT. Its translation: CASSLVVGTPILTDTQYF.

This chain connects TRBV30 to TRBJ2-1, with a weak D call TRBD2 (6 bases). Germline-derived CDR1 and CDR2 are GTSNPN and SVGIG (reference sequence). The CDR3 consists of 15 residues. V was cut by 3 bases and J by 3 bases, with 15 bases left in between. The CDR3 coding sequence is TGTGCCTGGAGATCAAGCGGGCGAGTCTACAATGAGCAGTTCTTC. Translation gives CAWRSSGRVYNEQFF.

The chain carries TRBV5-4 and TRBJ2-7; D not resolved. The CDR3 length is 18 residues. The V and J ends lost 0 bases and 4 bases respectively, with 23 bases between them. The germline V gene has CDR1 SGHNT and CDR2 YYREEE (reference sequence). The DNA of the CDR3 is TGTGCCAGCAGCTTGGTTTTTTCGGAGACCTTACCGCCTTACGAGCAGTACTTC. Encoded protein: CASSLVFSETLPPYEQYF.

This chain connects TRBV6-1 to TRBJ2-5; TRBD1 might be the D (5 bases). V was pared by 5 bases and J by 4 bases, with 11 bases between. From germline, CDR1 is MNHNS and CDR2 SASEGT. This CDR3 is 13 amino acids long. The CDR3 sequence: CASSSDNRETQYF. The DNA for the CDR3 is TGTGCCAGCAGTTCGGACAATAGAGAGACCCAGTACTTC.